The 2 T cell receptor beta chains presented below share a single source sample, sequenced in a study of blood T cell repertoires in COVID-19. Libraries were prepared by immunoSEQ multiplex PCR; TCRdb keeps only in-frame clonotypes and omits some of them. The sample has roughly 500,000 clones; 89% are singletons. The sample was peripheral blood. These TCRs come from a young man with COVID-19, enrolled during active disease.

This sequence joins TRBV6-5 and TRBJ2-3, with TRBD2 matching over 7 bases. This CDR3 comprises 14 residues. V lost 5 bases to trimming and J lost 13 bases; unmatched junction nucleotides: 15. Germline CDR1 MNHEY, CDR2 SVGAGI. CDR3 loop: CASSPQLALRVEYF. The CDR3, as DNA: TGTGCCAGCAGTCCCCAACTAGCGCTTCGGGTGGAGTATTTT.

The rearrangement uses TRBV19 and TRBJ2-7, with 8 bases identical to TRBD2. The junction had 7 bases not matched to a gene; V was cut back by 5 bases and J by 4 bases. The CDR3 covers 14 residues. Germline values: CDR1 LNHDA, CDR2 SQIVND (reference sequence). CDR3 coding DNA: TGTGCCAGTAGTGTCAGCGGGAGTAGTTACGAGCAGTACTTC. Protein: CASSVSGSSYEQYF. Drawing the rest from reference TRBV19 and TRBJ2-7, the complete variable domain is DGGITQSPKYLFRKEGQNVTLSCEQNLNHDAMYWYRQDPGQGLRLIYYSQIVNDFQKGDIAEGYSVSREKKESFPLTVTSAQKNPTAFYLCASSVSGSSYEQYFGPGTRLTVT.